A selection of T cell receptor beta chains follows, all from one sample in a study of T cells in Graves' hyperthyroidism and ophthalmopathy. Via MiXCR, TCRdb re-called the multiplex PCR reads, giving one row per CDR3 protein. The sample has fewer than 900,000 distinct CDR3 sequences, about 17% seen once. Sample: blood. The origin of the receptors is a young man with Graves' hyperthyroidism. CDR3s include the opening cysteine and the closing phenylalanine or tryptophan.

>TRBV5-1|TRBJ2-1
CASRGTGVGLDRYEQFF
>TRBV5-1|TRBJ2-3
CASSLEGSAGADTQYF
>TRBV4-1|TRBJ1-1
CASSQPQGEYTEAFF
>TRBV3-1|TRBJ2-2
CASSQGVDHNVPGELFF
>TRBV9|TRBJ2-1
CASSVVLEGASGSNEQFF
>TRBV19|TRBJ2-1
CASSIYSGRLNEQFF
>TRBV20-1|TRBJ2-7
CSARRTNYEQYF
>TRBV5-1|TRBJ2-7
CASSSGGLHYEQYF
>TRBV27|TRBJ2-3
CASTPLETSGSLDTQYF
>TRBV12-3/TRBV12-4|TRBJ1-5
CASSLGAGEESNQPQHF
>TRBV27|TRBJ2-7
CASRTSNEQYF
>TRBV2|TRBJ2-3
CASSLDLRTDTQYF
>TRBV19|TRBJ2-2
CASSPAVLGKGIRSGELFF
>TRBV2|TRBJ1-2
CASTDTGGRATMGYTF
>TRBV20-1|TRBJ1-1
CSVSGARDTEAFF
>TRBV6-1|TRBJ1-5
CASSEARLGGRNQPQHF
>TRBV6-4|TRBJ2-1
CASSQGVPGVEQFF
>TRBV20-1|TRBJ2-3
CSAGEAGGVTDTQYF
>TRBV12-3/TRBV12-4|TRBJ2-2
CASSLGQGSGELFF
>TRBV2|TRBJ2-7
CASSGTVHEQYF
>TRBV4-2|TRBJ1-2
CASSQLYRGRNYGYTF
>TRBV20-1|TRBJ2-7
CSASPNLDEQYF
>TRBV20-1|TRBJ2-1
CSAGLKPDSRQFF
>TRBV7-6|TRBJ2-5
CASTPLAAGGRETQYF
>TRBV30|TRBJ2-7
CAWREPGQSSYEQYF
>TRBV5-4|TRBJ2-3
CASSPGLGSQGITDTQYF
>TRBV7-3|TRBJ2-3
CASAPDLTDTQYF